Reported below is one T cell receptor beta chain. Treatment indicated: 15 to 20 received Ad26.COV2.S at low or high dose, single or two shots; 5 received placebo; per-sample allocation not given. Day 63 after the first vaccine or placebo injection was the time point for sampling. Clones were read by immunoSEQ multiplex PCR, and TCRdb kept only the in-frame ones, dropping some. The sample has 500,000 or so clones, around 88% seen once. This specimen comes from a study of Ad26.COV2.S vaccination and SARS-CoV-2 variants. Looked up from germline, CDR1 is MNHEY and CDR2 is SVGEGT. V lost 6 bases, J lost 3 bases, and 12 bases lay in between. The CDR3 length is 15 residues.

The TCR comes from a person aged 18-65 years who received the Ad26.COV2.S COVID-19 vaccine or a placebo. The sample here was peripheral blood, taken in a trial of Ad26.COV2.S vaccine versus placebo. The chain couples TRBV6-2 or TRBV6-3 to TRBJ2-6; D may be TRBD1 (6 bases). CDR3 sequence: CASSKTGGGANVLTF. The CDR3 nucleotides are TGTGCCAGCAGCAAGACAGGAGGTGGGGCCAACGTCCTGACTTTC.